This T cell receptor (beta chain) was observed in a study of T cells in Graves' hyperthyroidism and ophthalmopathy. Study-level information: Initial diagnosis, before any treatment, was when peripheral blood was collected.

The ends were cut back, 0 bases at V and 4 bases at J, with 8 bases in the middle. CDR3 length: 15 residues. CDR1 is SGHRS and CDR2 is YFSETQ in the germline V gene. Clinical symptoms, serum thyroxine and TRAb, thyroid ultrasound and orbital computed tomography together formed the diagnostic basis. Regions amplified from RNA transcripts were the TCR beta CDR3 regions. The TCR CDR3 was amplified in a first-round RT-PCR using the HTBI primer set. MiXCR was run by TCRdb on the multiplex PCR reads, yielding one entry per CDR3 protein. Of 50,000 to 60,000 distinct CDR3 sequences in the sample, over 40% were seen once. With respect to this clonotype: Its antigen is not known.

Whole-study results and caveats: Most clonotypes expanded in thyroid above 0.001 were likewise present in blood. Prediction of ophthalmopathy progression came a median 6.5 months pre-onset.

Input material: blood. V is TRBV5-1 and J is TRBJ2-6; D is possibly TRBD1 (6 bases). The source of this sequence is a woman aged 45 to 65 with Graves' ophthalmopathy. This CDR3 is CASSLAGDGANVLTF. The CDR3 DNA is TGCGCCAGCAGCTTGGCAGGGGACGGGGCCAACGTCCTGACTTTC. Using reference TRBV5-1 and TRBJ2-6 for the parts outside the CDR3, the full variable domain is KAGVTQTPRYLIKTRGQQVTLSCSPISGHRSVSWYQQTPGQGLQFLFEYFSETQRNKGNFPGRFSGRQFSNSRSEMNVSTLELGDSALYLCASSLAGDGANVLTFGAGSRLTVL.